This section outlines one TCR beta chain sequence together with its context. Primers used in a second PCR of roughly 7 to 11 cycles were a sample-barcoded 5' primer and a J-beta primer mix. TCRdb redid the calling of the 5' RACE reads with MiXCR, one entry per CDR3 protein. The table has 550,000 to 800,000 distinct CDR3 sequences, roughly 30% seen once. The sample is drawn from a study of blood T cells in healthy people across ages. This CDR3 has 17 amino acids. Trimming cost V 5 bases and J 1 base; bases outside gene matches: 11. Germline loops: CDR1 MNHNS, CDR2 SASEGT. This sequence joins TRBV6-1 and TRBJ1-5; 7 nucleotides match TRBD1. Sequenced: blood. This TCR was sampled from a woman older than 75 in good health. CDR3 in DNA: TGTGCCAGCAGTAAATCCCCCCAGGGGGGAAGCAATCAGCCCCAGCATTTT. This codes for CASSKSPQGGSNQPQHF.